The 30 T cell receptor beta chains below come from one sample, sequenced in a study of PD-1 blockade in classical Hodgkin lymphoma. Time point defined: cycle 4 day 1 (C4D1), after five to seven weeks of nivolumab. Brentuximab vedotin exposure varied among the patients, all of whom had relapsed after autologous stem cell transplantation. Repertoires were generated with immunoSEQ multiplex PCR, while TCRdb's copy carries only in-frame clones and drops some. The sample yields tens of thousands of clones, more than 70% seen once. Sequenced here: peripheral blood mononuclear cells (PBMCs), sampled before the fourth cycle of nivolumab. The receptors here all came from a human donor with classical Hodgkin lymphoma.

The chain links TRBV4-1 to TRBJ2-7, with no clear D. This CDR3 is built from 14 residues. Trimming pared 4 bases from V and 2 bases from J, leaving 12 bases between. Germline V lookup: CDR1 MGHRA, CDR2 YSYEKL. The chain's CDR3 is CASSPLGRPYEQYF. CDR3 nucleotides: TGCGCCAGCAGCCCCCTCGGACGGCCCTACGAGCAGTACTTC.

In this sample, this clone turned up a few times. The chain recombines TRBV6-5 with TRBJ2-7, with a tentative D call TRBD2 (6 bases). V lost 7 bases and J lost 5, with 15 bases in between. The germline gives CDR1 MNHEY, CDR2 SVGAGI. The CDR3 contains 13 residues. The CDR3 DNA follows: TGTGCCAGCAAACCACCCCCGGGGGACGAGCAGTACTTC. Amino acid sequence: CASKPPPGDEQYF.

The rearrangement joins TRBV19 to TRBJ1-1, with 7 bases aligning to TRBD1. Germline CDR1 reads LNHDA; CDR2 reads SQIVND (reference sequence). Unmatched junction bases numbered 11, after V lost 1 base and J lost 6 bases. The CDR3 covers 16 residues. CDR3 residues: CASSIGSGQLAAEAFF. As DNA, the CDR3 is TGTGCCAGTAGTATAGGATCGGGACAGCTCGCCGCTGAAGCTTTCTTT.

V is TRBV5-1 and J is TRBJ2-7, with TRBD2 matching over 9 bases. This CDR3 contains 14 residues. The V segment lost 2 bases and the J segment 2 bases; nucleotides outside the gene matches: 2. Germline CDR1 SGHRS, CDR2 YFSETQ. The chain's CDR3 is CASSFLAGPYEQYF. The CDR3 DNA is TGCGCCAGCAGCTTCCTAGCGGGACCCTACGAGCAGTACTTC.

This chain connects TRBV19 to TRBJ1-1; the D gene is possibly TRBD1 (5 bases). Germline CDR1 reads LNHDA; CDR2 reads SQIVND (reference sequence). The CDR3 sequence is 15 residues long. V was trimmed by 6 bases and J by 1 base, leaving 15 bases between them. CDR3 amino acids: CASRSMGLPNTEAFF. CDR3 sequence (DNA): TGTGCCAGTAGAAGTATGGGGCTCCCGAACACTGAAGCTTTCTTT.

The V and J genes are TRBV7-6 and TRBJ2-7, with 12 bases matching TRBD2. This CDR3 spans 20 amino acids. Per germline, CDR1 SGHVS and CDR2 FNYEAQ. The ends lost 1 base at V and 6 bases at J; junction bases unmatched: 19. The DNA for the CDR3 is TGTGCCAGCAGCTTAGAAGCTCGGGCGACTAGCGGGAGTTTATCTCGCGAGCAGTACTTC. Protein: CASSLEARATSGSLSREQYF.

The rearrangement joins TRBV6-5 to TRBJ2-5; tentative D call: TRBD2 (5 bases). The germline V and J ends were trimmed by 6 bases and 5 bases, with 7 bases remaining between them. Germline CDR1 and CDR2: MNHEY and SVGAGI. This CDR3 comprises 11 residues. This CDR3 is CASSRDETQYF. The CDR3 coding sequence is TGTGCCAGCAGCCGGGATGAGACCCAGTACTTC.

The rearrangement uses TRBV9 and TRBJ1-1; D gene uncertain. The V gene lost 4 bases and the J gene lost 1 base, with 8 bases spanning the gap. The CDR3 has 13 residues. Germline assignment: CDR1 SGDLS and CDR2 YYNGEE. The CDR3: CASSSRANTEAFF. CDR3 nucleotides: TGTGCCAGCAGCTCCCGGGCGAACACTGAAGCTTTCTTT. The entire variable domain, with the rest obtained from reference TRBV9 and TRBJ1-1, is as follows: DSGVTQTPKHLITATGQRVTLRCSPRSGDLSVYWYQQSLDQGLQFLIQYYNGEERAKGNILERFSAQQFPDLHSELNLSSLELGDSALYFCASSSRANTEAFFGQGTRLTVV.

CDR3 bases: TGTGCCAGCAGGTCGGAAACGGGGCGGGAGAATGAGCAGTTCTTC. It codes for CASRSETGRENEQFF. The genes are TRBV5-6 and TRBJ2-1; 7 bases are shared with TRBD2. V trimming: 5 bases; J trimming: 7 bases; junction bases outside the gene matches: 12. The germline V gene encodes CDR1 SGHDT and CDR2 YYEEEE. CDR3 length equals 15 residues.

The chain employs TRBV18 and TRBJ2-1, with 8 positions matching TRBD1. The CDR3 extends over 15 amino acids. Germline values: CDR1 KGHSH, CDR2 LQKENI. V dropped 5 bases and J dropped 2; count of bases not matched to a gene: 5. CDR3 amino acids: CASSIQGVTYNEQFF. CDR3 nucleotide sequence: TGTGCCAGCTCAATACAGGGGGTCACCTACAATGAGCAGTTCTTC.

This sequence joins TRBV10-3 and TRBJ1-6, with 10 bases identical to TRBD1. The CDR3 sequence is 17 residues long. V dropped 4 bases and J dropped 6; count of bases not matched to a gene: 9. The germline V gene encodes CDR1 ENHRY and CDR2 SYGVKD. CDR3 sequence (DNA): TGTGCCATCAGTGGGGGACAGGGGCAGAGGGGTAATTCACCCCTCCACTTT. It encodes CAISGGQGQRGNSPLHF.

The V and J genes are TRBV6-5 and TRBJ2-1; maybe TRBD1 (6 bases). The germline CDR1 and CDR2 sequences are MNHEY and SVGAGI. This CDR3 region has 15 residues. Trimming took off 2 bases at V and 9 bases at J, with 17 bases between the two ends. Here the CDR3 DNA reads TGTGCCAGCAGTTACACCCAACTACAGGGCACTGAGCAGTTCTTC. Protein: CASSYTQLQGTEQFF.

This clone came up once. The chain has TRBV11-2 and TRBJ2-7, with no clear D. The germline V and J ends were trimmed by 7 bases and 6 bases, with 22 bases remaining between them. Looked up from germline, CDR1 is SGHAT and CDR2 is FQNNGV. CDR3 length: 15 residues. The CDR3 DNA sequence: TGTGCCAGCACCGTCCGCGGCAAGGGCCTGGGCGAGCAGTACTTC. It yields the protein CASTVRGKGLGEQYF.

This chain links TRBV19 with TRBJ2-2, with TRBD1 matching 10 bases. CDR1 and CDR2 (germline): LNHDA, SQIVND (reference sequence). V shed 9 bases and J 1 base; nucleotides not matched to a gene: 2. The CDR3 sequence is 14 residues long. The CDR3 loop is CASRDRGNTGELFF. CDR3 DNA sequence: TGTGCCAGCCGGGACAGGGGGAACACCGGGGAGCTGTTTTTT.

The chain joins TRBV30 to TRBJ2-1; the match to TRBD1 covers 10 bases. Looked up from germline, CDR1 is GTSNPN and CDR2 is SVGIG (reference sequence). Losses at the gene ends were 3 bases for V and 6 bases for J; bases not matched to a gene: 8. This CDR3 is built from 15 residues. CDR3 region: CAWRRQGARVNEQFF. The CDR3 nucleotides read TGTGCCTGGAGGAGACAGGGGGCGCGGGTCAATGAGCAGTTCTTC. The variable domain in full, completed from reference TRBV30 and TRBJ2-1, reads SQTIHQWPATLVQPVGSPLSLECTVEGTSNPNLYWYRQAAGRGLQLLFYSVGIGQISSEVPQNLSASRPQDRQFILSSKKLLLSDSGFYLCAWRRQGARVNEQFFGPGTRLTVL.

The chain recombines TRBV6-1 with TRBJ2-7; TRBD1 matches 9 bases. This CDR3 spans 15 amino acids. Germline V lookup: CDR1 MNHNS, CDR2 SASEGT. J was trimmed by 3 bases and V by 5 bases; bases with no gene match: 8. CDR3 protein: CASSRRMTGGYEQYF. DNA for the CDR3: TGTGCCAGCAGTCGCCGAATGACAGGGGGCTACGAGCAGTACTTC.

This clone has only a few counts. V and J are TRBV5-1 and TRBJ2-3; D not certain. Germline CDR1 SGHRS, CDR2 YFSETQ. The CDR3 runs to 16 residues. V was pared by 4 bases and J by 2 bases, with 17 bases between. This CDR3 reads CASSTQITGHTDTQYF. In DNA, the CDR3 is TGCGCCAGCAGCACTCAAATCACGGGCCACACAGATACGCAGTATTTT.

The V and J genes are TRBV28 and TRBJ2-7; D gene uncertain. Per germline, CDR1 MDHEN and CDR2 SYDVKM. This CDR3 is 11 amino acids long. Trimming removed 5 bases from V and 6 bases from J, with 8 bases in between. The CDR3 loop is CASSPWGEQYF. CDR3 in DNA: TGTGCCAGCAGTCCCTGGGGCGAGCAGTACTTC.

The genes are TRBV30 and TRBJ2-6, with 7 bases fitting TRBD1. V gave up 2 bases and J gave up 4 bases; unmatched junction bases: 11. The germline CDR1 and CDR2 sequences are GTSNPN and SVGIG (reference sequence). The CDR3 loop spans 17 amino acids. DNA for the CDR3: TGTGCCTGGAGTCCCCCGACAGGGTTGGCCGGGGCCAACGTCCTGACTTTC. Translated: CAWSPPTGLAGANVLTF.

The V gene is TRBV7-2, the J gene TRBJ2-7; D might be TRBD1 or TRBD2, each matching 5 bases. The CDR3 is 14 amino acids. V gave up 5 bases and J gave up 3 bases, with 14 bases separating them. Germline V lookup: CDR1 SGHTA, CDR2 FQGNSA. The chain's CDR3 is CASSTRGTLYEQYF. The CDR3 DNA reads as TGTGCCAGCAGCACCCGGGGCACTCTCTACGAGCAGTACTTC. Full variable domain (outside the CDR3, taken from reference TRBV7-2 and TRBJ2-7): GAGVSQSPSNKVTEKGKDVELRCDPISGHTALYWYRQSLGQGLEFLIYFQGNSAPDKSGLPSDRFSAERTGGSVSTLTIQRTQQEDSAVYLCASSTRGTLYEQYFGPGTRLTVT.

The V call is TRBV4-3, the J call TRBJ2-1; D is perhaps TRBD2 (7 bases). CDR3 length equals 16 residues. Trimming removed 4 bases at V and 3 bases at J, with 16 bases between. Germline V CDR1 and CDR2: LGHNA, YSLEER. CDR3 sequence reads: CASSRVSGTIYNEQFF. CDR3 nucleotide sequence: TGCGCCAGCAGCCGAGTAAGCGGGACAATCTACAATGAGCAGTTCTTC.

This sequence joins TRBV5-1 and TRBJ2-5, with TRBD1 matching over 8 bases. CDR1 and CDR2 (germline): SGHRS, YFSETQ. The CDR3 consists of 15 residues. With V trimmed by 0 bases and J by 6 bases, 7 bases remained unmatched. The DNA of the CDR3 is TGCGCCAGCAGCTTGGAGTCAGGGGGCGGGAAGACCCAGTACTTC. Residues: CASSLESGGGKTQYF.

This clone was recorded once. The J gene is TRBJ1-1, the V gene TRBV5-1; tentative D call: TRBD1 (6 bases). Germline CDR1 and CDR2: SGHRS and YFSETQ. The ends were cut back, 4 bases at V and 4 bases at J, with 17 bases in the middle. The CDR3 runs 15 residues. In DNA form, the CDR3 reads TGCGCCAGCAGCCCCGAGCCGGACAGCGGCACTGAAGCTTTCTTT. Its translation: CASSPEPDSGTEAFF. Drawing the rest from reference TRBV5-1 and TRBJ1-1, the complete variable domain is KAGVTQTPRYLIKTRGQQVTLSCSPISGHRSVSWYQQTPGQGLQFLFEYFSETQRNKGNFPGRFSGRQFSNSRSEMNVSTLELGDSALYLCASSPEPDSGTEAFFGQGTRLTVV.

The rearrangement joins TRBV7-8 to TRBJ2-7, with TRBD1 matching 11 bases. Trimming removed 5 bases from V and 5 bases from J; junction bases left unmatched: 14. CDR1 is SGHVS, CDR2 FQNEAQ, per germline. CDR3 length equals 17 residues. CDR3 region: CASSPRAQGQGVHEQYF. CDR3 coding DNA: TGTGCCAGCAGCCCCAGAGCCCAGGGACAGGGGGTCCACGAGCAGTACTTC.

This clone was counted between two and nine times. The chain carries TRBV19 and TRBJ1-4, with a possible D match to TRBD1 (6 bases). CDR3 size: 15 residues. Germline CDR1 is LNHDA and CDR2 is SQIVND (reference sequence). Trimming took off 5 bases at V and 8 bases at J, with 18 bases between the two ends. The chain's CDR3 is CASSSLAAGEEKLFF. DNA of the CDR3: TGTGCCAGTAGTTCGTTGGCGGCAGGGGAAGAAAAACTGTTTTTT.

This rearrangement joins TRBV7-9 to TRBJ1-1; the D is unclear. The V gene's germline CDR1 is SEHNR and CDR2 FQNEAQ (reference sequence). The CDR3 has 11 residues. Trimming pared 5 bases from V and 4 bases from J, leaving 5 bases between. The CDR3 region is CASSPRTEAFF. DNA for the CDR3: TGTGCCAGCAGCCCGCGCACTGAAGCTTTCTTT. Variable domain in full (rest from reference TRBV7-9 and TRBJ1-1): DTGVSQNPRHKITKRGQNVTFRCDPISEHNRLYWYRQTLGQGPEFLTYFQNEAQLEKSRLLSDRFSAERPKGSFSTLEIQRTEQGDSAMYLCASSPRTEAFFGQGTRLTVV.

The count of this clone is one. The chain has TRBV6-5 and TRBJ2-7, with a tentative D call TRBD2 (5 bases). Trimming removed 5 bases from V and 2 bases from J, with 10 bases in between. Germline assignment: CDR1 MNHEY and CDR2 SVGAGI. The CDR3 is 13 amino acids. The CDR3 DNA follows: TGTGCCAGCAGTCGCGGGCTCACCTACGAGCAGTACTTC. It specifies CASSRGLTYEQYF.

The chain employs TRBV19 and TRBJ1-4; D perhaps matches TRBD1 (6 bases). The CDR3 length is 15 residues. Trimming removed 3 bases at V and 7 bases at J, with 15 bases between. Germline CDR1 LNHDA, CDR2 SQIVND (reference sequence). In nucleotides, the CDR3 is TGTGCCAGTAGTATGCGGGGGCGGTGGTCTGAAAAACTGTTTTTT. Its translation: CASSMRGRWSEKLFF.

The V and J genes are TRBV23-1 and TRBJ2-5, with 8 bases matching TRBD1. TRBV23-1 is flagged as an ORF with uncertain function. J lost 5 bases, V lost 2 bases, and 4 bases had no gene match. This CDR3 is built from 14 residues. The CDR3 region is CASSQSGQGETQYF. CDR3 DNA: TGCGCCAGCAGTCAAAGTGGACAGGGCGAGACCCAGTACTTC.

This clone has just a few counts. The chain uses TRBV27 and TRBJ2-7, with D perhaps assigned TRBD1 or TRBD2 (5 bases each). The CDR3 contains 14 residues. From germline, CDR1 is MNHEY and CDR2 SMNVEV (reference sequence). Trimming stripped 6 bases from V and 6 bases from J, with 18 bases between. The CDR3 loop reads CASRGGGSWGEQYF. CDR3 bases: TGTGCCAGCAGGGGTGGGGGTAGCTGGGGCGAGCAGTACTTC.